This T cell receptor beta chain is from a study of T cell changes during pregnancy in multiple sclerosis. The assay was immunoSEQ multiplex PCR, and TCRdb's table has in-frame clones only and misses some. The repertoire holds fewer than 70,000 clones, with roughly 92% as singletons. The CDR3 loop spans 13 amino acids. Germline CDR1 PRHDT, CDR2 FYEKMQ (reference sequence). V lost 8 bases and J lost 5; bases outside the gene matches: 9. The sequences come from CD8+ T cells from peripheral blood mononuclear cells, collected in the third trimester of pregnancy. V gene TRBV13 combines with J gene TRBJ2-7; TRBD2 aligns across 7 bases. This TCR came from a female donor with multiple sclerosis, enrolled in a pregnancy study. CDR3 residues: CASASGGSHEQYF. CDR3 DNA sequence: TGTGCCAGCGCTTCCGGGGGGAGCCACGAGCAGTACTTC.